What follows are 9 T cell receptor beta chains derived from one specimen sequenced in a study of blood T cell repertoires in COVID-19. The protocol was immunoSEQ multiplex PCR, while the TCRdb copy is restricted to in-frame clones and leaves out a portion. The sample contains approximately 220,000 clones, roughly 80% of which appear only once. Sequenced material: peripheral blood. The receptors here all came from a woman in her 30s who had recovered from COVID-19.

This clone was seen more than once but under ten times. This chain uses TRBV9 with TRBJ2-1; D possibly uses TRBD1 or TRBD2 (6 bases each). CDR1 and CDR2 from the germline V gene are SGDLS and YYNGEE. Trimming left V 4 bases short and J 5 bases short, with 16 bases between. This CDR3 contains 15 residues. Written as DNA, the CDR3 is TGTGCCAGCAGCTTAGGGGGGCAGGGGAACAATGAGCAGTTCTTC. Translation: CASSLGGQGNNEQFF.

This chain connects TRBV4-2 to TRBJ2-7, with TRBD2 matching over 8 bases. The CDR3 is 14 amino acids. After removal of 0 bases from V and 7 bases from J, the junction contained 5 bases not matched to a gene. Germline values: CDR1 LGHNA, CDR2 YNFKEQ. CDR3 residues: CASSQESGREEQYF. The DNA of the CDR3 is TGTGCCAGCAGCCAAGAATCCGGGAGGGAGGAGCAGTACTTC.

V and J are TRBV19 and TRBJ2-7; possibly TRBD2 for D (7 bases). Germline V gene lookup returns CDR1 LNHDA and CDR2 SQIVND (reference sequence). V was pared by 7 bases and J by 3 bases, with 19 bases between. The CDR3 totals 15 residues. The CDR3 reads CASTNRAGRVYEQYF. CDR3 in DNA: TGTGCCAGTACCAACAGGGCAGGGAGGGTCTACGAGCAGTACTTC.

The DNA for the CDR3 is TGTGCCAGCAGTCGTAGACTAGCGGGATTACCTAGCACAGATACGCAGTATTTT. Protein product: CASSRRLAGLPSTDTQYF. V and J are TRBV7-3 and TRBJ2-3; 11 bases are a match to TRBD2. CDR1 and CDR2 (germline): SGHTA, FQGTGA. The CDR3 contains 18 residues. J gave up 0 bases and V 6 bases, and 11 bases lay outside the gene matches.

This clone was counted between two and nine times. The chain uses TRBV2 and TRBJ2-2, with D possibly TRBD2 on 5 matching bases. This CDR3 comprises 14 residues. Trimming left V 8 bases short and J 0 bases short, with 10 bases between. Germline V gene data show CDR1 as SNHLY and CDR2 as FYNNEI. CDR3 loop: CASVGVSNTGELFF. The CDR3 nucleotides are TGTGCCAGCGTCGGGGTTTCGAACACCGGGGAGCTGTTTTTT.

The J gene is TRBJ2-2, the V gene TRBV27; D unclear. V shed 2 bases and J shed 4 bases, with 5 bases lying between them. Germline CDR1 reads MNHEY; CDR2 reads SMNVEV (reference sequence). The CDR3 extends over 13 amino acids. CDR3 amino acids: CASSLHITGELFF. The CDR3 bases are TGTGCCAGCAGTTTACACATCACCGGGGAGCTGTTTTTT.

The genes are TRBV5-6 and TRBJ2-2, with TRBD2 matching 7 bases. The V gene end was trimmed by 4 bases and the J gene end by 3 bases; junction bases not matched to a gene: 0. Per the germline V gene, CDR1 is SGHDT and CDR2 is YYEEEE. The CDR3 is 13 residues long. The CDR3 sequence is CASSREDTGELFF. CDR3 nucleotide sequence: TGTGCCAGCAGCCGGGAGGACACCGGGGAGCTGTTTTTT.

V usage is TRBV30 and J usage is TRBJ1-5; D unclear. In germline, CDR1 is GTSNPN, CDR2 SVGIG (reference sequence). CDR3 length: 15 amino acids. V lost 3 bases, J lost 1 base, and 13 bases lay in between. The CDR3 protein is CAWREGRQSNQPQHF. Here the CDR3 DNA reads TGTGCCTGGAGGGAAGGGAGGCAAAGCAATCAGCCCCAGCATTTT.

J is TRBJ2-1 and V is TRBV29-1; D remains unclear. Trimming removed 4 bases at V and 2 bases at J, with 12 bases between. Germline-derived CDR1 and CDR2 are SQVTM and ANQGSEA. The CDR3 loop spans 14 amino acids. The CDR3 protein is CSVGAAGPYNEQFF. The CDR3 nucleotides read TGCAGCGTTGGCGCTGCTGGGCCCTACAATGAGCAGTTCTTC.